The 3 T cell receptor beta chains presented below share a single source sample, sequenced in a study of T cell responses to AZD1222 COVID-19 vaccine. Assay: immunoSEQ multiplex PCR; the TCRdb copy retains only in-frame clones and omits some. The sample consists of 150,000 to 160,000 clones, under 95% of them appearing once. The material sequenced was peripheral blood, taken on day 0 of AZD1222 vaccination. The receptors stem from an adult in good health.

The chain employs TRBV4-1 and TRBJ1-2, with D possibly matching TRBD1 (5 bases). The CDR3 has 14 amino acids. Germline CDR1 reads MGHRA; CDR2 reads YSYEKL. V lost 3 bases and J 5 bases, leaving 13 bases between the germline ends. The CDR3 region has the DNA TGCGCCAGCAGCCAGGTAGGGACCGCTTATGGCTACACCTTC. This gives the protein CASSQVGTAYGYTF.

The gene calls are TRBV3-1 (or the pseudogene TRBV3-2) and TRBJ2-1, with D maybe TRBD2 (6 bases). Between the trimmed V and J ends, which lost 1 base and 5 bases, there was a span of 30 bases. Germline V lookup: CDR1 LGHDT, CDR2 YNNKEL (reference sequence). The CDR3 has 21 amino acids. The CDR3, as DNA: TGTGCCAGCAGCCAAGTCATTCTAATTGGACTAACCCCCCGAGCCCACAATGAGCAGTTCTTC. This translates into CASSQVILIGLTPRAHNEQFF.

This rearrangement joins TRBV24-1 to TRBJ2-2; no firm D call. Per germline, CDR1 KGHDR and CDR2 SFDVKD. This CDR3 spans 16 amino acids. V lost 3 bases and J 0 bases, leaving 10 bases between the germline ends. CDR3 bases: TGTGCCACCAGTGATGCACAAGGGCCGAACACCGGGGAGCTGTTTTTT. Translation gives CATSDAQGPNTGELFF.